This TCR beta chain was sequenced in a study of blood T cell repertoires in COVID-19. Study in general: Sites across the United States, Italy and Spain contributed samples from acute and convalescent COVID-19. PBMCs, B-cell-depleted T cells, or T cells were the source of the cDNA or gDNA that made up the material.

This CDR3 is built from 14 residues. CDR1 KGHDR and CDR2 SFDVKD come from the germline V gene. Trimming took 9 bases from V and 5 from J, leaving 17 bases between them. Original handling: It was from reference gene primer amplification that nucleated cell counts were estimated. Assay used: immunoSEQ multiplex PCR; TCRdb lists only in-frame clones, some missing. V, J and clone size reflect that table, while D and trimming were determined from the DNA. The table includes some 250,000 clones, around nine tenths detected once. The sequencing input was peripheral blood. This chain links TRBV24-1 with TRBJ2-3; a possible D gene is TRBD2 (6 bases). This receptor was taken from a woman in her 70s with active or convalescent COVID-19. The CDR3: CATQRRGQLDTQYF. CDR3 DNA sequence: TGTGCCACCCAGAGGAGGGGTCAATTAGATACGCAGTATTTT.